This record concerns one TCR beta chain sequence. The antigen remains undetermined. Some clones are missing from TCRdb's copy, which holds only in-frame ones; the method was immunoSEQ multiplex PCR. Found here are 70,000 or so clones, about nine tenths of them singletons; the top ten hold around 2%. These data come from a study of OX40 agonist ivuxolimab in advanced cancers. Study-wide results and limits: The 0.1-3.0 mg/kg partial responders had among the lowest clonal expansion. Clonal expansion from baseline to week 6 occurred in both CD4+ and CD8+ T cells.

The sample in question was CD4+ or CD8+ T cells sorted from blood, obtained in a trial of the OX40 agonist ivuxolimab. The TCR comes from an adult with an advanced solid tumor such as melanoma, head and neck, liver or kidney cancer.

The CDR3: CASSIRGMNTEAFF. CDR3 nucleotides: TGTGCCAGCAGCATCAGGGGTATGAACACTGAAGCTTTCTTT. The chain has TRBV21-1 and TRBJ1-1; the table's D call, TRBD1, has no DNA check behind it. TRBV21-1 represents a pseudogene. This CDR3 comprises 14 residues.